What follows are 18 T cell receptor beta chains derived from one specimen sequenced in a study of shared clonotypes between healthy human individuals. The method was immunoSEQ multiplex PCR; TCRdb's version includes in-frame clones alone and lacks a portion of them. The sample holds around 2.3 million clones, approximately 96% seen once. The sequencing sample was made of naive CD4+ T cells sorted from blood. Subset denoted: CD45RA+ positively selected. Source of these receptors: a man in his late teens or twenties in good health.

The gene calls are TRBV10-3 and TRBJ2-3; 13 positions agree with TRBD2. This CDR3 is 16 amino acids long. CDR1 and CDR2 (germline): ENHRY, SYGVKD. V dropped 2 bases and J dropped 4; count of bases not matched to a gene: 3. In DNA form, the CDR3 reads TGTGCCATCAGTGAGGAAGGACTAGCGGGAGCAGATACGCAGTATTTT. It yields the protein CAISEEGLAGADTQYF.

The V gene is TRBV6-1, the J gene TRBJ2-7; 9 nucleotides agree with TRBD1. CDR1 MNHNS and CDR2 SASEGT come from the germline V gene. The CDR3 extends over 15 amino acids. The ends lost 2 bases at V and 5 bases at J; junction bases unmatched: 7. CDR3: CASSEMGQGIDEQYF. The CDR3 region has the DNA TGTGCCAGCAGTGAAATGGGACAGGGTATCGACGAGCAGTACTTC.

The chain has TRBV10-2 and TRBJ2-7; D is possibly TRBD2 (7 bases). This CDR3 is built from 15 residues. Trimming cost V 0 bases and J 6 bases, with 15 bases left between them. Germline loops: CDR1 WSHSY, CDR2 SAAADI. The CDR3 DNA follows: TGCGCCAGCAGTGAGTCGTTGGCGGGGGCGAGCGAGCAGTACTTC. This encodes CASSESLAGASEQYF.

The rearrangement uses TRBV28 and TRBJ2-1, with 11 positions matching TRBD2. The germline CDR1 and CDR2 sequences are MDHEN and SYDVKM. V shed 2 bases and J 7 bases; nucleotides not matched to a gene: 4. This CDR3 region has 15 residues. The CDR3 sequence: CASSLVAGGRNEQFF. Here the CDR3 DNA reads TGTGCCAGCAGTTTAGTAGCGGGGGGGAGGAATGAGCAGTTCTTC.

The table lists this clone with a count of one. The CDR3 bases are TGTGCCAGCAGTGCGGGAACCGCCTACGAGCAGTACTTC. Its protein is CASSAGTAYEQYF. The chain recombines TRBV6-5 with TRBJ2-7; TRBD2 might be the D (6 bases). From germline, CDR1 is MNHEY and CDR2 SVGAGI. This CDR3 contains 13 residues. Trimming took 5 bases from V and 2 from J, leaving 10 bases between them.

The chain carries TRBV7-6 and TRBJ2-1; 7 bases are a match to TRBD2. Trimming cost V 5 bases and J 3 bases; bases outside gene matches: 7. The CDR3 loop spans 15 amino acids. Per germline, CDR1 SGHVS and CDR2 FNYEAQ. CDR3 protein: CASSPQRGDYNEQFF. CDR3 nucleotide sequence: TGTGCCAGCAGCCCACAGCGGGGCGACTACAATGAGCAGTTCTTC.

V gene TRBV11-3 combines with J gene TRBJ2-5; no definite D call. CDR1 SGHNT and CDR2 YENEEA come from the germline V gene. The CDR3 runs to 13 residues. The V and J ends lost 0 bases and 7 bases respectively, with 9 bases between them. CDR3 loop: CASSLDNLGTQYF. The CDR3 DNA reads as TGTGCCAGCAGCTTAGACAACCTCGGGACCCAGTACTTC.

This chain uses TRBV21-1 with TRBJ2-5; TRBD2, the table's D call, was not compared with the DNA. TRBV21-1 is deemed a pseudogene. The CDR3 length is 16 residues. The CDR3 here is CASSKELAGNFETQYF. CDR3 nucleotide sequence: TGTGCCAGCAGCAAAGAACTAGCGGGAAATTTTGAGACCCAGTACTTC.

The chain links TRBV4-3 to TRBJ2-7; the match to TRBD2 covers 11 bases. The CDR3 consists of 15 residues. Losses at the gene ends were 3 bases for V and 4 bases for J; bases not matched to a gene: 5. The germline V gene has CDR1 LGHNA and CDR2 YSLEER. CDR3 residues: CASSQGTSGEYEQYF. In nucleotides, the CDR3 is TGCGCCAGCAGCCAGGGGACTAGCGGAGAGTACGAGCAGTACTTC.

The chain employs TRBV9 and TRBJ2-2; D call uncertain. This CDR3 spans 15 amino acids. Germline V gives CDR1 SGDLS, CDR2 YYNGEE. Trimming took 0 bases from V and 4 from J, leaving 10 bases between them. CDR3 DNA: TGTGCCAGCAGCGTAGCACAGACAATCACCGGGGAGCTGTTTTTT. It codes for CASSVAQTITGELFF.

The gene calls are TRBV5-1 and TRBJ2-4; D gene ambiguous. The V and J ends lost 0 bases and 1 base respectively, with 11 bases between them. The germline gives CDR1 SGHRS, CDR2 YFSETQ. This CDR3 is built from 16 residues. Here the CDR3 reads CASSLGLERAKNIQYF. DNA for the CDR3: TGCGCCAGCAGCTTGGGTTTGGAGCGTGCCAAAAACATTCAGTACTTC.

The chain combines TRBV6-5 with TRBJ2-6, with D uncertain. Germline V gives CDR1 MNHEY, CDR2 SVGAGI. This CDR3 has 13 residues. V was clipped by 6 bases and J by 1 base, with 4 bases between them. The CDR3 DNA follows: TGTGCCAGCAGAAATTCTGGGGCCAACGTCCTGACTTTC. Its translation: CASRNSGANVLTF.

The rearrangement uses TRBV5-1 and TRBJ1-5, with no clear D. Germline assignment: CDR1 SGHRS and CDR2 YFSETQ. V shed 4 bases and J shed 5 bases, with 10 bases lying between them. The length of the CDR3 is 13 residues. The CDR3 region is CASSREVDQPQHF. CDR3 coding DNA: TGCGCCAGCAGCAGGGAGGTGGATCAGCCCCAGCATTTT.

The chain employs TRBV5-8 and TRBJ2-1; 8 nucleotides match TRBD1. This CDR3 region has 14 residues. From germline, CDR1 is SGHTS and CDR2 YDEGEE. The J segment lost 6 bases and the V segment lost 7 bases, leaving 9 bases of the junction unmatched. The CDR3 spells CASVDRGRFNEQFF. The CDR3 DNA follows: TGTGCCAGCGTCGACAGGGGCCGCTTCAATGAGCAGTTCTTC.

This clone was seen just once. The chain is built from TRBV7-3 and TRBJ2-5; perhaps TRBD1 as D (5 bases). Per germline, CDR1 SGHTA and CDR2 FQGTGA. The CDR3 sequence is 13 residues long. V was cut by 5 bases and J by 5 bases, with 12 bases left in between. The CDR3: CASSPGAGETQYF. For the CDR3, the DNA is TGTGCCAGCAGCCCAGGAGCAGGGGAGACCCAGTACTTC.

The chain has TRBV18 and TRBJ2-7, with a weak D call TRBD2 (6 bases). Germline values: CDR1 KGHSH, CDR2 LQKENI. V lost 2 bases to trimming and J lost 7 bases, with 12 bases between them. CDR3 length equals 13 residues. DNA for the CDR3: TGTGCCAGCTCACCAGCAGGGACTCGGGAGCAGTACTTC. Its translation: CASSPAGTREQYF.

The chain employs TRBV28 and TRBJ1-5; tentatively, D is TRBD1 (5 bases). CDR3 length: 15 residues. Germline V gene data show CDR1 as MDHEN and CDR2 as SYDVKM. Trimming stripped 6 bases from V and 0 bases from J, with 12 bases between. The CDR3 DNA is TGTGCCAGCAGCTGGGACCGCTATAGCAATCAGCCCCAGCATTTT. It encodes CASSWDRYSNQPQHF.

The J gene is TRBJ2-1, the V gene TRBV2, with 11 positions matching TRBD2. From germline, CDR1 is SNHLY and CDR2 FYNNEI. Losses at the gene ends were 7 bases for V and 7 bases for J; bases not matched to a gene: 18. CDR3 length: 18 amino acids. CDR3 residues: CASTLKEPTSGGGNEQFF. As DNA, the CDR3 is TGTGCCAGCACCCTCAAGGAACCTACTAGCGGGGGAGGGAATGAGCAGTTCTTC.